The 25 T cell receptor beta chains below come from one sample, sequenced in a study of graft-versus-host responses after intestinal transplantation. Their specific antigens are unknown. The data were produced by immunoSEQ multiplex PCR, yet TCRdb's version contains in-frame clones alone and is incomplete. The table has about 86,000 clones, roughly 90% seen once. Source: unstimulated CD4+ T cells sorted from spleen or lymph node cells, taken before transplant. These receptors all stem from a human donor who was the organ donor for an intestinal transplant.

The chain carries TRBV2 and TRBJ2-7; D is ambiguous. This CDR3 is 12 amino acids long. Germline CDR1 SNHLY, CDR2 FYNNEI. Deletions cut 6 bases from V and 5 bases from J, with 11 bases between. The DNA for the CDR3 is TGTGCCAGCAGGGTGAAGAGCCACGAGCAGTACTTC. Translating it yields CASRVKSHEQYF.

The V gene is TRBV5-4, the J gene TRBJ2-1; D remains unclear. V gave up 0 bases and J gave up 5 bases, with 21 bases separating them. In germline, CDR1 is SGHNT, CDR2 YYREEE (reference sequence). This CDR3 is 18 amino acids long. The CDR3 loop reads CASSLARSDSGSNNEQFF. For the CDR3, the DNA is TGTGCCAGCAGCTTGGCCCGGTCAGACTCTGGGTCTAACAATGAGCAGTTCTTC.

The V call is TRBV5-4, the J call TRBJ2-1, with 14 bases matching TRBD2. In germline, CDR1 is SGHNT, CDR2 YYREEE (reference sequence). V lost 4 bases to trimming and J lost 4 bases; unmatched junction nucleotides: 4. The CDR3 spans 16 residues. CDR3: CASSAGLAGVYNEQFF. DNA for the CDR3: TGTGCCAGCAGCGCGGGACTAGCGGGGGTATACAATGAGCAGTTCTTC.

The J gene is TRBJ1-2, the V gene TRBV9; TRBD1 agrees at 8 bases. The V segment lost 0 bases and the J segment 6 bases; nucleotides outside the gene matches: 7. Germline values: CDR1 SGDLS, CDR2 YYNGEE. This CDR3 has 15 amino acids. The CDR3 is CASSVDPGQEDGYTF. The CDR3 coding sequence is TGTGCCAGCAGCGTAGACCCGGGACAGGAGGATGGCTACACCTTC.

The sample holds one count of this clone. CDR3 amino acids: CASSAVGQQFF. In nucleotides, the CDR3 is TGTGCCAGCAGTGCCGTGGGGCAGCAGTTCTTC. The chain couples TRBV6-6 to TRBJ2-1; D is possibly TRBD1 (5 bases). The CDR3 extends over 11 amino acids. The germline V and J ends were trimmed by 5 bases and 11 bases, with 10 bases remaining between them. From germline, CDR1 is MNHNY and CDR2 SVGAGI (reference sequence).

A single count supports this clone. The J gene is TRBJ2-7, the V gene TRBV18; D call uncertain. This CDR3 is 14 amino acids long. The germline V and J ends were trimmed by 3 bases and 1 base, with 10 bases remaining between them. Germline V gene data show CDR1 as KGHSH and CDR2 as LQKENI. CDR3 in amino acids: CASSPLDQSYEQYF. CDR3 bases: TGTGCCAGCTCACCGCTTGATCAGTCCTACGAGCAGTACTTC.

The rearrangement links TRBV7-3 to TRBJ2-2, with D tentatively TRBD1 (6 bases). V lost 4 bases to trimming and J lost 6 bases, with 9 bases between them. The CDR3 has 13 amino acids. Per germline, CDR1 SGHTA and CDR2 FQGTGA. The DNA of the CDR3 is TGTGCCAGCAGCTCTTCAGGGGCCGGGGAGCTGTTTTTT. Its protein is CASSSSGAGELFF.

The rearrangement links TRBV4-2 to TRBJ2-5; D may be TRBD2 (7 bases). The CDR3 extends over 16 amino acids. Germline CDR1 LGHNA, CDR2 YNFKEQ. Trimming cost V 1 base and J 3 bases, with 15 bases left between them. The CDR3 here is CASSQGHGGPEETQYF. CDR3 bases: TGTGCCAGCAGCCAAGGGCACGGGGGGCCTGAAGAGACCCAGTACTTC.

The table lists this clone with a count of one. The rearrangement links TRBV9 to TRBJ2-2; 8 nucleotides match TRBD2. Germline trimming cut 6 bases from V and 4 bases from J; bases unmatched to any gene: 17. The CDR3 extends over 18 amino acids. Germline loops: CDR1 SGDLS, CDR2 YYNGEE. CDR3 coding DNA: TGTGCCAGCACCCCCTCCCTGATTGGCGGGAGGACCACCGGGGAGCTGTTTTTT. Its protein product is CASTPSLIGGRTTGELFF.

This sequence joins TRBV7-8 and TRBJ1-2; 7 positions agree with TRBD1. After removal of 5 bases from V and 2 bases from J, the junction contained 5 bases not matched to a gene. CDR3 length equals 14 residues. CDR1 SGHVS and CDR2 FQNEAQ come from the germline V gene. For the CDR3, the DNA is TGTGCCAGCAGCCCTAGGGGGCTAAACTATGGCTACACCTTC. Residues: CASSPRGLNYGYTF.

This chain links TRBV9 with TRBJ2-5; 10 positions agree with TRBD2. CDR3 length: 17 amino acids. J lost 0 bases, V lost 4 bases, and 9 bases had no gene match. Per the germline V gene, CDR1 is SGDLS and CDR2 is YYNGEE. For the CDR3, the DNA is TGTGCCAGCAGCCCACGAGCTGGGACTAGCGACCAAGAGACCCAGTACTTC. Amino acid sequence: CASSPRAGTSDQETQYF. Together with reference TRBV9 and TRBJ2-5, the CDR3 gives the full variable domain: DSGVTQTPKHLITATGQRVTLRCSPRSGDLSVYWYQQSLDQGLQFLIQYYNGEERAKGNILERFSAQQFPDLHSELNLSSLELGDSALYFCASSPRAGTSDQETQYFGPGTRLLVL.

V is TRBV7-9 and J is TRBJ2-2, with D possibly matching TRBD2 (5 bases). V lost 7 bases to trimming and J lost 1 base, with 13 bases between them. CDR3 size: 15 residues. Germline V gene sequence: CDR1 SEHNR, CDR2 FQNEAQ (reference sequence). In DNA form, the CDR3 reads TGTGCCAGCAAATCCGGGAATCAGAACACCGGGGAGCTGTTTTTT. Protein product: CASKSGNQNTGELFF.

The chain combines TRBV2 with TRBJ1-2; D is perhaps TRBD1 (6 bases). The CDR3 totals 13 residues. Trimming shortened V by 6 bases and J by 3 bases, and 11 bases separated the two germline ends. Germline V gives CDR1 SNHLY, CDR2 FYNNEI. As DNA, the CDR3 is TGTGCCAGCAGCCGGAACAGGGACTATGGCTACACCTTC. Translation gives CASSRNRDYGYTF.

This chain connects TRBV27 to TRBJ2-7; D is unresolved. The germline V gene has CDR1 MNHEY and CDR2 SMNVEV (reference sequence). With 8 bases removed from V and 2 bases from J, the gap between germline ends came to 13 bases. CDR3 length: 13 amino acids. In nucleotides, the CDR3 is TGTGCCAGCCAATCCGGGTGGGCCTACGAGCAGTACTTC. Translation: CASQSGWAYEQYF.

The genes are TRBV14 and TRBJ1-1, with a possible D match to TRBD1 (6 bases). Trimming cost V 3 bases and J 1 base, with 9 bases left between them. The CDR3 consists of 14 residues. Germline V gives CDR1 SGHDN, CDR2 FVKESK. CDR3 region: CASSQIRGNTEAFF. The CDR3 nucleotides are TGTGCCAGCAGCCAGATCAGGGGGAACACTGAAGCTTTCTTT.

The chain recombines TRBV7-3 with TRBJ2-2; possible D gene TRBD2, 5 bases. Germline V gene sequence: CDR1 SGHTA, CDR2 FQGTGA. The CDR3 loop spans 14 amino acids. Trimming cost V 0 bases and J 5 bases, with 7 bases left between them. The CDR3 bases are TGTGCCAGCAGCTTAACGTCGGGGACCGGGGAGCTGTTTTTT. Translated, it gives CASSLTSGTGELFF.

The chain employs TRBV9 and TRBJ2-1; D unclear. Germline-derived CDR1 and CDR2 are SGDLS and YYNGEE. Deletions cut 0 bases from V and 6 bases from J, with 7 bases between. CDR3 length: 13 amino acids. The CDR3 DNA reads as TGTGCCAGCAGCGTAGGTCCCTCCAATGAGCAGTTCTTC. Encoded protein: CASSVGPSNEQFF.

This sequence joins TRBV5-1 and TRBJ1-1, with TRBD1 matching 10 bases. CDR1 is SGHRS and CDR2 is YFSETQ in the germline V gene. Unmatched junction bases numbered 11, after V lost 2 bases and J lost 7 bases. The length of the CDR3 is 16 residues. This CDR3 is CASSFGPGTGVFEAFF. The CDR3 nucleotides are TGCGCCAGCAGCTTCGGCCCCGGGACAGGGGTCTTTGAAGCTTTCTTT.

In DNA, the CDR3 is TGTGCCAGCCGTGACTCCCGCTATGGCTACACCTTC. Residues: CASRDSRYGYTF. The chain couples TRBV5-4 to TRBJ1-2; D call uncertain. V was clipped by 7 bases and J by 4 bases, with 11 bases between them. Looked up from germline, CDR1 is SGHNT and CDR2 is YYREEE (reference sequence). The CDR3 consists of 12 residues.

The chain joins TRBV7-3 to TRBJ2-1, with TRBD1 as a possible D gene (6 bases). CDR1 and CDR2 (germline): SGHTA, FQGTGA. V lost 4 bases and J lost 8, with 18 bases in between. This CDR3 has 15 amino acids. The CDR3, as DNA: TGTGCCAGCAGCTCGCAGGGGCTGTTGGGAGATGAGCAGTTCTTC. This gives the protein CASSSQGLLGDEQFF.

The chain couples TRBV5-1 to TRBJ2-3; 12 bases agree with TRBD2. The CDR3 is 18 amino acids. The trim removed 3 bases at V and 4 bases at J, leaving 12 bases unmatched. Germline V gene data show CDR1 as SGHRS and CDR2 as YFSETQ. This CDR3 is CASSSERMTSGGPDTQYF. The CDR3 region has the DNA TGCGCCAGCAGCTCCGAAAGGATGACTAGCGGGGGACCAGATACGCAGTATTTT.

This chain joins TRBV18 and TRBJ2-2; D is perhaps TRBD1 (6 bases). There are 16 residues in the CDR3. Trimming left V 3 bases short and J 0 bases short, with 11 bases between. Germline CDR1 KGHSH, CDR2 LQKENI. This CDR3 reads CASSPTGSPNTGELFF. The CDR3 coding sequence is TGTGCCAGCTCACCCACAGGGTCCCCGAACACCGGGGAGCTGTTTTTT.

This chain links TRBV9 with TRBJ2-1; D possibly corresponds to TRBD1 (6 bases). Per germline, CDR1 SGDLS and CDR2 YYNGEE. Trimming pared 5 bases from V and 0 bases from J, leaving 12 bases between. The CDR3 length is 15 residues. The CDR3 loop reads CASSQEQGSYNEQFF. The CDR3, as DNA: TGTGCCAGCAGTCAGGAACAGGGCTCCTACAATGAGCAGTTCTTC.

The chain carries TRBV18 and TRBJ2-7, with TRBD2 matching over 11 bases. The CDR3 loop spans 15 amino acids. Germline-derived CDR1 and CDR2 are KGHSH and LQKENI. V lost 3 bases, J lost 2 bases, and 3 bases stayed unmatched. CDR3 amino acids: CASSPPGLAAYEQYF. The CDR3 DNA sequence: TGTGCCAGCTCACCCCCGGGACTAGCGGCCTACGAGCAGTACTTC.

The chain couples TRBV18 to TRBJ2-7; perhaps TRBD1 as D (6 bases). V gave up 3 bases and J gave up 0 bases, with 12 bases separating them. Germline CDR1 and CDR2: KGHSH and LQKENI. The CDR3 sequence is 15 residues long. DNA of the CDR3: TGTGCCAGCTCACCGATGACAGGCGACTCCTACGAGCAGTACTTC. Its protein product is CASSPMTGDSYEQYF. The full variable domain, in which reference TRBV18 and TRBJ2-7 provide the parts outside the CDR3, is NAGVMQNPRHLVRRRGQEARLRCSPMKGHSHVYWYRQLPEEGLKFMVYLQKENIIDESGMPKERFSAEFPKEGPSILRIQQVVRGDSAAYFCASSPMTGDSYEQYFGPGTRLTVT.